Each of the 18 T cell receptor beta chains below was sequenced from the same sample in a study of blood T cell repertoires in COVID-19. Sequencing was performed with immunoSEQ multiplex PCR; in TCRdb, only in-frame clones are kept and a portion is missing. The data show about 160,000 clones, 81% seen once. Source material: PBMCs or T cells enriched from blood (not recorded which). The source of these receptors is a woman in her forties with acute COVID-19.

The CDR3 here is CASSIYATSGNNEQFF. CDR3 bases: TGTGCCAGTAGTATCTATGCGACTAGCGGAAACAATGAGCAGTTCTTC. The chain employs TRBV19 and TRBJ2-1; 9 bases align to TRBD2. The CDR3 runs 16 residues. Per germline, CDR1 LNHDA and CDR2 SQIVND (reference sequence). Germline trimming cut 3 bases from V and 5 bases from J; bases unmatched to any gene: 8.

The chain couples TRBV12-3 or TRBV12-4 to TRBJ1-5; D is perhaps TRBD1 (6 bases). This CDR3 has 13 residues. V lost 6 bases and J lost 7, with 13 bases in between. CDR3 nucleotide sequence: TGTGCCAGCAGCCCTAGGGGGACCCAGCCCCAGCATTTT. This sequence encodes CASSPRGTQPQHF.

This chain uses TRBV11-2 with TRBJ2-2, with 10 bases aligning to TRBD2. V lost 3 bases, J lost 1 base, and 5 bases stayed unmatched. The CDR3 covers 17 residues. Germline-derived CDR1 and CDR2 are SGHAT and FQNNGV. The DNA of the CDR3 is TGTGCCAGCAGCTTCTCCTGGACTAGCGGGAACACCGGGGAGCTGTTTTTT. Translating gives CASSFSWTSGNTGELFF.

This sequence joins TRBV5-5 and TRBJ1-2; D is unresolved. V was pared by 8 bases and J by 3 bases, with 14 bases between. The CDR3 sequence is 13 residues long. Germline V gives CDR1 SGHKS, CDR2 YYEKEE (reference sequence). The CDR3 sequence: CASRREVDYGYTF. In DNA form, the CDR3 reads TGTGCCAGTAGGAGGGAGGTCGACTATGGCTACACCTTC.

The chain links TRBV5-1 to TRBJ2-7; 11 nucleotides agree with TRBD2. Trimming cost V 0 bases and J 7 bases; bases outside gene matches: 6. Germline CDR1 reads SGHRS; CDR2 reads YFSETQ. This CDR3 has 15 amino acids. The CDR3 sequence is CASSLAPGLAVEQYF. The CDR3 bases are TGCGCCAGCAGCTTGGCCCCGGGACTAGCGGTTGAGCAGTACTTC.

A single count supports this clone. The genes are TRBV6-5 and TRBJ2-5; D remains unclear. Germline CDR1 and CDR2: MNHEY and SVGAGI. Trimming removed 2 bases at V and 7 bases at J, with 5 bases between. The CDR3 is made up of 11 amino acids. The CDR3 loop reads CASSYTGTQYF. CDR3 DNA sequence: TGTGCCAGCAGTTACACTGGGACCCAGTACTTC.

To note about this clone: An end of the junction does not agree with germline; a read error may underlie this. This chain links TRBV11-3 with TRBJ1-6, with D maybe TRBD1 (6 bases). The CDR3 spans 14 residues. Germline V gene lookup returns CDR1 SGHNT and CDR2 YENEEA. Here the CDR3 DNA reads TGTGCCAGCAGCGTAGACAGGATTAATTCACCCCTCCACTTT. It translates to CASSVDRINSPLHF.

The chain recombines TRBV29-1 with TRBJ2-5, with 8 nucleotides matching TRBD1. The germline gives CDR1 SQVTM, CDR2 ANQGSEA. J was trimmed by 0 bases and V by 6 bases; bases with no gene match: 12. This CDR3 is built from 16 residues. Written as DNA, the CDR3 is TGCAGCGTGGAGGATTGGACAGGGTCGTACCAAGAGACCCAGTACTTC. It is translated as CSVEDWTGSYQETQYF.

The V gene is TRBV7-6, the J gene TRBJ2-1; TRBD1 might be the D (7 bases). Between the trimmed V and J ends, which lost 3 bases and 8 bases, there was a span of 17 bases. Germline V lookup: CDR1 SGHVS, CDR2 FNYEAQ. The CDR3 runs to 15 residues. CDR3 bases: TGTGCCAGCAGCTTCGGGGCAGGGGGGAGCGATGAGCAGTTCTTC. This codes for CASSFGAGGSDEQFF.

The chain has TRBV9 and TRBJ1-2; no firm D call. The V end was cut by 0 bases, the J end by 4 bases, with 10 bases between. The CDR3 length is 14 residues. Germline CDR1 and CDR2: SGDLS and YYNGEE. The CDR3 region is CASSVGEGAYGYTF. CDR3 DNA: TGTGCCAGCAGCGTAGGGGAGGGAGCCTATGGCTACACCTTC.

The chain is built from TRBV7-2 and TRBJ2-7; D may be TRBD1 (6 bases). This CDR3 region has 13 residues. Germline V CDR1 and CDR2: SGHTA, FQGNSA. V was clipped by 1 base and J by 4 bases, with 8 bases between them. The CDR3 nucleotides are TGTGCCAGCAGCTTAGGGGGGCTATACGAGCAGTACTTC. Encoded protein: CASSLGGLYEQYF.

This clone was found once. The rearrangement uses TRBV7-2 and TRBJ2-1; 8 bases line up with TRBD1. V gave up 2 bases and J gave up 6 bases; unmatched junction bases: 3. Germline lookup yields CDR1 SGHTA and CDR2 FQGNSA. This CDR3 spans 14 amino acids. CDR3 DNA sequence: TGTGCCAGCAGCTTACAGGGGGCCAGCAATGAGCAGTTCTTC. It specifies CASSLQGASNEQFF. The complete variable domain, with remaining parts taken from reference TRBV7-2 and TRBJ2-1, reads GAGVSQSPSNKVTEKGKDVELRCDPISGHTALYWYRQSLGQGLEFLIYFQGNSAPDKSGLPSDRFSAERTGGSVSTLTIQRTQQEDSAVYLCASSLQGASNEQFFGPGTRLTVL.

This rearrangement joins TRBV10-3 to TRBJ2-3, with 7 bases aligning to TRBD2. Germline V lookup: CDR1 ENHRY, CDR2 SYGVKD. The CDR3 contains 15 residues. Germline trimming cut 10 bases from V and 1 base from J; bases unmatched to any gene: 11. The CDR3: CATQVPSGRTDTQYF. The CDR3 DNA is TGTGCCACACAAGTCCCTAGCGGCCGCACAGATACGCAGTATTTT.

The J gene is TRBJ1-1, the V gene TRBV27; D may be TRBD1 (6 bases). The CDR3 runs to 13 residues. The V and J ends lost 1 base and 4 bases respectively, with 7 bases between them. From germline, CDR1 is MNHEY and CDR2 SMNVEV (reference sequence). The CDR3 DNA follows: TGTGCCAGCAGTTTATACAGGGTCACTGAAGCTTTCTTT. Its translation is CASSLYRVTEAFF.

CDR3 DNA sequence: TGCAGCGTTGAGGAGTCCTTAGCCAAAAACATTCAGTACTTC. Protein sequence: CSVEESLAKNIQYF. The rearrangement joins TRBV29-1 to TRBJ2-4; no clear D. The length of the CDR3 is 14 residues. V dropped 3 bases and J dropped 0 bases, with 9 bases sitting between them. Germline-derived CDR1 and CDR2 are SQVTM and ANQGSEA. The full variable domain, rest sourced from reference TRBV29-1 and TRBJ2-4, is SAVISQKPSRDICQRGTSLTIQCQVDSQVTMMFWYRQQPGQSLTLIATANQGSEATYESGFVIDKFPISRPNLTFSTLTVSNMSPEDSSIYLCSVEESLAKNIQYFGAGTRLSVL.

The CDR3, as DNA: TGCAGCGTTGCCTTCCCCCCGGGGGGACTTAATGAAAAACTGTTTTTT. Its protein is CSVAFPPGGLNEKLFF. The chain joins TRBV29-1 to TRBJ1-4, with a weak D call TRBD1 (5 bases). The CDR3 has 16 residues. V was pared by 4 bases and J by 4 bases, with 19 bases between. In germline, CDR1 is SQVTM, CDR2 ANQGSEA.

V is TRBV18 and J is TRBJ2-3, with D unclear. The germline CDR1 and CDR2 sequences are KGHSH and LQKENI. The V and J ends lost 3 bases and 0 bases respectively, with 4 bases between them. This CDR3 has 13 residues. This CDR3 is CASSPVSTDTQYF. The CDR3 bases are TGTGCCAGCTCACCCGTCAGCACAGATACGCAGTATTTT.

This clone was observed a single time. The chain combines TRBV5-1 with TRBJ1-1; 8 bases agree with TRBD1. The V segment lost 2 bases and the J segment 4 bases; nucleotides outside the gene matches: 10. The CDR3 is 16 amino acids. Per germline, CDR1 SGHRS and CDR2 YFSETQ. The CDR3 protein is CASSLQGSQGATEAFF. CDR3 DNA sequence: TGCGCCAGCAGCTTACAGGGGAGTCAGGGGGCCACTGAAGCTTTCTTT.